These 32 T cell receptor beta chains were all obtained from the same sample, sequenced in a study of vaccination and CD4 T cells after COVID-19. Treatment noted: 10-day PBMC culture with coronavirus spike peptide pools or control peptides (ViraFEST assay). During the years 2011-2018, before the COVID-19 pandemic, the unexposed donor's CD4+ T cells were collected. Antigen specificity for these receptors is unknown. Cultured CD4+ T cell DNA underwent sequencing with the Oncomine TCR Beta short-read assay. TCRdb passed the PCR reads through MiXCR, listing each CDR3 protein once. The repertoire holds several thousand distinct CDR3 sequences, with 70% to 85% as singletons. The sample was CD4+ T cells from blood, cultured in vitro. These receptors all come from a human donor in good health.

For the CDR3, the DNA is TGTGCCAGCAGCTTAATATGGACAGGAGAGGGCTACACCTTC. Translated: CASSLIWTGEGYTF. The V call is TRBV7-9, the J call TRBJ1-2; 7 nucleotides line up with TRBD1. With 2 bases clipped from V and 8 bases from J, the junction kept 8 bases outside the gene matches. CDR3 length: 14 amino acids. Germline CDR1 SEHNR, CDR2 FQNEAQ (reference sequence).

The J gene is TRBJ2-1, the V gene TRBV20-1, with TRBD1 matching over 7 bases. CDR1 DFQATT and CDR2 SNEGSKA come from the germline V gene (reference sequence). V lost 6 bases, J lost 5 bases, and 13 bases stayed unmatched. The CDR3 runs 15 residues. CDR3 amino acids: CSAIPGQRQDNEQFF. Here the CDR3 DNA reads TGCAGTGCGATTCCGGGACAGCGCCAAGACAATGAGCAGTTCTTC.

The V and J genes are TRBV19 and TRBJ1-5; D is ambiguous. Germline CDR1 LNHDA, CDR2 SQIVND (reference sequence). This CDR3 comprises 15 residues. Trimming stripped 6 bases from V and 0 bases from J, with 12 bases between. CDR3 sequence reads: CASRDRVYSNQPQHF. The CDR3, as DNA: TGTGCCAGTAGAGATCGGGTGTATAGCAATCAGCCCCAGCATTTT.

This chain uses TRBV20-1 with TRBJ1-5, with a tentative D call TRBD1 (5 bases). The CDR3 is 14 amino acids. V was trimmed by 3 bases and J by 5 bases, leaving 14 bases between them. Germline V CDR1 and CDR2: DFQATT, SNEGSKA (reference sequence). The CDR3, as DNA: TGCAGTGCTAGTTACCAGCAGGGTCATCAGCCCCAGCATTTT. Protein: CSASYQQGHQPQHF.

This chain connects TRBV2 to TRBJ1-1, with 7 bases matching TRBD1. The CDR3 consists of 13 residues. V lost 6 bases, J lost 4 bases, and 5 bases stayed unmatched. Per germline, CDR1 SNHLY and CDR2 FYNNEI. Here the CDR3 DNA reads TGTGCCAGCAGGGACAGGTTGGGCACTGAAGCTTTCTTT. It specifies CASRDRLGTEAFF.

This rearrangement joins TRBV27 to TRBJ2-7; TRBD2 matches at 11 bases. Germline CDR1 reads MNHEY; CDR2 reads SMNVEV (reference sequence). CDR3 length: 16 residues. With 4 bases clipped from V and 1 base from J, the junction kept 6 bases outside the gene matches. The CDR3 DNA reads as TGTGCCAGCAGTTCCCCGCGGACTAGCGGGTCCTACGAGCAGTACTTC. Amino acid sequence: CASSSPRTSGSYEQYF.

The chain carries TRBV25-1 and TRBJ2-5; 10 nucleotides match TRBD1. This CDR3 is built from 15 residues. Trimming took 4 bases from V and 5 from J; bases not matched to a gene: 7. Germline CDR1 is MGHDK and CDR2 is SYGVNS. In DNA, the CDR3 is TGTGCCAGCAGTGTAATACCGGGACAGGGGGAGACCCAGTACTTC. Residues: CASSVIPGQGETQYF.

This chain uses TRBV5-4 with TRBJ1-2, with 11 bases lining up with TRBD1. The CDR3 totals 16 residues. Trimming took 3 bases from V and 1 from J; bases not matched to a gene: 5. Germline V gene sequence: CDR1 SGHNT, CDR2 YYREEE (reference sequence). Here the CDR3 DNA reads TGTGCCAGCAGCTATGGACAGGGGGCTAGTAACTATGGCTACACCTTC. It is translated as CASSYGQGASNYGYTF.

J is TRBJ1-1 and V is TRBV15, with TRBD1 matching over 8 bases. CDR3 length: 15 amino acids. J was trimmed by 7 bases and V by 0 bases; bases with no gene match: 7. Germline CDR1 and CDR2: LNHNV and YYDKDF (reference sequence). The CDR3 loop reads CATSRDPRTGHEAFF. In nucleotides, the CDR3 is TGTGCCACCAGCAGAGATCCCAGGACAGGGCATGAAGCTTTCTTT.

The genes are TRBV6-1 and TRBJ1-5; D call uncertain. The V end was cut by 4 bases, the J end by 3 bases, with 16 bases between. In germline, CDR1 is MNHNS, CDR2 SASEGT. The CDR3 covers 16 residues. The CDR3 region has the DNA TGTGCCAGCAGTGCCCTCCCTCCAGCGAACAATCAGCCCCAGCATTTT. Translated: CASSALPPANNQPQHF.

This clonotype was counted once. This rearrangement joins TRBV6-5 to TRBJ2-2; D gene uncertain. The CDR3 length is 15 residues. Germline V gene data show CDR1 as MNHEY and CDR2 as SVGAGI. With 2 bases removed from V and 6 bases from J, the gap between germline ends came to 13 bases. In nucleotides, the CDR3 is TGTGCCAGCAGTTACCAATCCTTACCTGCCGGGGAGCTGTTTTTT. The encoded protein is CASSYQSLPAGELFF.

The V gene is TRBV6-4, the J gene TRBJ1-2; D ambiguous. V was trimmed by 5 bases and J by 2 bases, leaving 12 bases between them. CDR1 and CDR2 from the germline V gene are MRHNA and SNTAGT. This CDR3 spans 14 amino acids. The CDR3 protein is CASSMDGGNYGYTF. As DNA, the CDR3 is TGTGCCAGCAGTATGGATGGAGGGAACTATGGCTACACCTTC.

The chain links TRBV12-3 or TRBV12-4 to TRBJ1-1; tentatively, D is TRBD1 (6 bases). This CDR3 spans 16 amino acids. Trimming cost V 6 bases and J 1 base, with 18 bases left between them. This chain's CDR3 is CASSPVLAGANTEAFF. The CDR3 DNA reads TGTGCCAGCAGCCCGGTTCTGGCAGGGGCGAACACTGAAGCTTTCTTT.

This chain joins TRBV20-1 and TRBJ2-5; 9 positions agree with TRBD2. Per germline, CDR1 DFQATT and CDR2 SNEGSKA (reference sequence). The V and J ends lost 6 bases and 1 base, in that order; junction bases with no gene match: 12. The CDR3 consists of 16 residues. CDR3 loop: CSAGRAGLAIQETQYF. Here the CDR3 DNA reads TGCAGTGCAGGGAGGGCGGGACTAGCTATCCAAGAGACCCAGTACTTC.

The CDR3: CASSLVSGTEAFF. CDR3 in DNA: TGTGCCAGCAGCTTAGTATCGGGGACTGAAGCTTTCTTT. The chain employs TRBV7-2 and TRBJ1-1, with unresolved D. Per germline, CDR1 SGHTA and CDR2 FQGNSA. The V end lost 1 base, the J end lost 5 bases, and 8 bases lay between the germline ends. CDR3 length: 13 residues.

The genes are TRBV6-1 and TRBJ1-2; 8 bases align to TRBD1. Trimming removed 6 bases from V and 3 bases from J; junction bases left unmatched: 12. CDR3 length equals 16 residues. In germline, CDR1 is MNHNS, CDR2 SASEGT. In DNA, the CDR3 is TGTGCCAGCAGGACCTCCACAGGGGGGGAGGACTATGGCTACACCTTC. It codes for CASRTSTGGEDYGYTF.

Concerning this clonotype: Compared with germline, one end of the junction differs, possibly owing to a read error. This sequence joins TRBV10-3 and TRBJ1-2, with D tentatively TRBD1 (6 bases). Germline V CDR1 and CDR2: ENHRY, SYGVKD. CDR3 length equals 13 residues. In nucleotides, the CDR3 is TGCGCCATCAGGGACACTGCCCGGCCTGGCTACACCTTC. It yields the protein CAIRDTARPGYTF.

The chain joins TRBV7-2 to TRBJ2-1; possibly TRBD1 for D (6 bases). Per the germline V gene, CDR1 is SGHTA and CDR2 is FQGNSA. The CDR3 is made up of 14 amino acids. Deletions cut 1 base from V and 9 bases from J, with 13 bases between. The CDR3 coding sequence is TGTGCCAGCAGCTTAGGGGGGCGGCGTGGTGAGCAGTTCTTC. Residues: CASSLGGRRGEQFF. Drawing the rest from reference TRBV7-2 and TRBJ2-1, the complete variable domain is GAGVSQSPSNKVTEKGKDVELRCDPISGHTALYWYRQSLGQGLEFLIYFQGNSAPDKSGLPSDRFSAERTGGSVSTLTIQRTQQEDSAVYLCASSLGGRRGEQFFGPGTRLTVL.

The chain recombines TRBV20-1 with TRBJ2-7; D not certain. The V gene lost 6 bases and the J gene lost 5 bases, with 11 bases spanning the gap. CDR3 length: 11 residues. CDR1 and CDR2 from the germline V gene are DFQATT and SNEGSKA (reference sequence). The DNA for the CDR3 is TGCAGTGCCCCTTTTGGTGACGAGCAGTACTTC. This sequence encodes CSAPFGDEQYF.

The chain is built from TRBV10-3 and TRBJ2-7; D is ambiguous. Germline V gene data show CDR1 as ENHRY and CDR2 as SYGVKD. CDR3 length equals 11 residues. The V end was cut by 4 bases, the J end by 2 bases, with 3 bases between. The CDR3 DNA is TGTGCCATCAGTGGTACCTACGAGCAGTACTTC. Translation: CAISGTYEQYF.

The rearrangement links TRBV20-1 to TRBJ2-1; TRBD2 matches 10 bases. There are 14 residues in the CDR3. Germline V gene sequence: CDR1 DFQATT, CDR2 SNEGSKA (reference sequence). J gave up 9 bases and V 5 bases, and 10 bases lay outside the gene matches. The CDR3: CSAQSGRAAVEQFF. CDR3 DNA sequence: TGCAGTGCTCAAAGCGGGAGGGCCGCCGTTGAGCAGTTCTTC.

The chain combines TRBV15 with TRBJ1-4, with 7 bases identical to TRBD1. V was pared by 0 bases and J by 3 bases, with 4 bases of the junction left unmatched. Germline V gives CDR1 LNHNV, CDR2 YYDKDF (reference sequence). The CDR3 runs to 16 residues. Here the CDR3 reads CATSRDRQGSNEKLFF. CDR3 sequence (DNA): TGTGCCACCAGCAGAGATCGACAGGGATCTAATGAAAAACTGTTTTTT.

V is TRBV12-3 or TRBV12-4 and J is TRBJ1-5; D uncertain. V was pared by 6 bases and J by 9 bases, with 12 bases between. The length of the CDR3 is 12 residues. For the CDR3, the DNA is TGTGCCAGCAGGGTCGGAACGGGGCCCCAGCATTTT. Translating it yields CASRVGTGPQHF.

This clonotype was recorded a few times. The chain combines TRBV6-1 with TRBJ2-5; no clear D gene. The V end was cut by 8 bases, the J end by 2 bases, with 12 bases between. The CDR3 sequence is 13 residues long. Per germline, CDR1 MNHNS and CDR2 SASEGT. CDR3 sequence reads: CASAQSHQETQYF. The CDR3 DNA reads as TGTGCCAGCGCCCAGAGCCATCAAGAGACCCAGTACTTC.

This clonotype appeared a few times. The CDR3 region has the DNA TGTGCCAGCAGCTTGTTAGTGAACACTGAAGCTTTCTTT. This translates into CASSLLVNTEAFF. The chain recombines TRBV5-4 with TRBJ1-1, with no clear D. The CDR3 spans 13 residues. V shed 1 base and J shed 0 bases, with 4 bases lying between them. From germline, CDR1 is SGHNT and CDR2 YYREEE (reference sequence).

The chain carries TRBV5-1 and TRBJ2-3; the match to TRBD1 covers 7 bases. The CDR3 spans 14 residues. V shed 5 bases and J 3 bases; nucleotides not matched to a gene: 6. The germline V gene has CDR1 SGHRS and CDR2 YFSETQ. The CDR3 loop is CASRTGQETDTQYF. In DNA form, the CDR3 reads TGCGCCAGCAGAACTGGACAGGAGACAGATACGCAGTATTTT.

In its sample, this clonotype ranks as hyperexpanded. The chain carries TRBV2 and TRBJ2-3, with 8 bases matching TRBD2. The CDR3 runs 16 residues. CDR1 and CDR2 (germline): SNHLY, FYNNEI. The J segment lost 1 base and the V segment lost 6 bases, leaving 9 bases of the junction unmatched. The CDR3 nucleotides read TGTGCCAGCAGGAGGGACCTGCGGGAGGGCACAGATACGCAGTATTTT. This codes for CASRRDLREGTDTQYF.

This clonotype has more than one count but fewer than ten. The chain recombines TRBV6-2 or TRBV6-3 with TRBJ1-5; D is unresolved. The germline gives CDR1 MNHEY, CDR2 SVGEGT. The CDR3 sequence is 11 residues long. V was pared by 3 bases and J by 9 bases, with 6 bases between. CDR3 in DNA: TGTGCCAGCAGTTATCCGGGGCCCCAGCATTTT. It yields the protein CASSYPGPQHF.

This clonotype was seen more than once but under ten times. The chain combines TRBV19 with TRBJ1-6; 7 bases are a match to TRBD1. The V segment lost 1 base and the J segment 7 bases; nucleotides outside the gene matches: 4. Germline CDR1 LNHDA, CDR2 SQIVND (reference sequence). This CDR3 has 15 amino acids. The DNA of the CDR3 is TGTGCCAGTAGTATAGCGGCAGGGGGGAATTCACCCCTCCACTTT. Its translation: CASSIAAGGNSPLHF.

The chain carries TRBV28 and TRBJ2-1; D remains unclear. V lost 9 bases and J 3 bases, leaving 9 bases between the germline ends. Per germline, CDR1 MDHEN and CDR2 SYDVKM. The CDR3 runs to 12 residues. CDR3 sequence (DNA): TGTGCCAGTAAGTGGGGCTACAATGAGCAGTTCTTC. It codes for CASKWGYNEQFF.

V usage is TRBV6-2 or TRBV6-3 and J usage is TRBJ2-5; 8 nucleotides agree with TRBD1. After removal of 6 bases from V and 2 bases from J, the junction contained 8 bases not matched to a gene. The CDR3 is 15 amino acids. Germline lookup yields CDR1 MNHEY and CDR2 SVGEGT. CDR3 in DNA: TGTGCCAGCAGCAAGACAGGGGAACTACAAGAGACCCAGTACTTC. This translates into CASSKTGELQETQYF.

This clonotype was seen only a few times. The rearrangement joins TRBV7-9 to TRBJ1-2, with 7 bases that match TRBD1. This CDR3 contains 12 residues. V shed 7 bases and J 3 bases; nucleotides not matched to a gene: 2. Per germline, CDR1 SEHNR and CDR2 FQNEAQ (reference sequence). CDR3 loop: CASTTGDYGYTF. CDR3 nucleotides: TGTGCCAGCACCACAGGGGACTATGGCTACACCTTC.